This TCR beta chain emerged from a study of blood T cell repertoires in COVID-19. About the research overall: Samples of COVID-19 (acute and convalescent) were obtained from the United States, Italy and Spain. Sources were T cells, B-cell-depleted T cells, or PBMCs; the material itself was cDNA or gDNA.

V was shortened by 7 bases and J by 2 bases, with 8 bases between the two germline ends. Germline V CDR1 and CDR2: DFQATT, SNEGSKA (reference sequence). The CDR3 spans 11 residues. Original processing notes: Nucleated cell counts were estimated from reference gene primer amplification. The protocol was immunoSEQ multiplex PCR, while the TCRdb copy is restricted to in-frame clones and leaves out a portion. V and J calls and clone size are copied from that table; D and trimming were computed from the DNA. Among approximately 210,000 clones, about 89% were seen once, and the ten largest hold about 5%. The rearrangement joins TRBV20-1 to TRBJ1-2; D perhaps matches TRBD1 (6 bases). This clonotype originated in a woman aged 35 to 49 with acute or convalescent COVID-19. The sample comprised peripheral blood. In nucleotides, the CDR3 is TGCAGTGTACAGGGAAACTATGGCTACACCTTC. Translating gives CSVQGNYGYTF.